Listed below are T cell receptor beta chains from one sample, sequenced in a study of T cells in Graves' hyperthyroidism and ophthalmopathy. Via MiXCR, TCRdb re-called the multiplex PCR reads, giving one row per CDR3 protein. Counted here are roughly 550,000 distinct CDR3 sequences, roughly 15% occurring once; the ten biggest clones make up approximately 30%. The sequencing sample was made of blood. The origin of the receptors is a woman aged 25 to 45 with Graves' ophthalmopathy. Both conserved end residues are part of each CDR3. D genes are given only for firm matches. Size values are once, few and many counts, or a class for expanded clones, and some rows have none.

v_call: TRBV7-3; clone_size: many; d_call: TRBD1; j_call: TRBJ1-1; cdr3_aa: CASSPPGQVNTEAFF; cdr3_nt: TGTGCCAGCAGCCCTCCGGGACAGGTGAACACTGAAGCTTTCTTT
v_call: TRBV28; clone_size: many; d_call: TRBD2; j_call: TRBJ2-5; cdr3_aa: CASSTSGTQETQYF; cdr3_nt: TGTGCCAGTTCGACTAGCGGGACACAAGAGACCCAGTACTTC
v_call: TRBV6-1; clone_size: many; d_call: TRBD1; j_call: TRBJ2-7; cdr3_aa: CASRYGDSSNYEQYF; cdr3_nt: TGTGCCAGCAGGTATGGGGACAGCTCAAACTACGAGCAGTACTTC
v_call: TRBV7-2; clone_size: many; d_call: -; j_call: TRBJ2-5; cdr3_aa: CASSLFGQETQYF; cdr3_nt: TGTGCCAGCAGCTTGTTCGGCCAAGAGACCCAGTACTTC
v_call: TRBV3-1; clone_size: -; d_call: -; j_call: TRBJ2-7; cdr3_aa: CAGSQAHLSGYEQYF; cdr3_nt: TGTGCCGGCAGCCAAGCGCACCTGAGCGGCTACGAGCAGTACTTC
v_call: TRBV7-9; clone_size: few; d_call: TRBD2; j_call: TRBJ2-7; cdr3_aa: CASSGSGRADFVYEQYF; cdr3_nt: TGTGCCAGCAGTGGTTCCGGGAGGGCCGACTTCGTCTACGAGCAGTACTTC
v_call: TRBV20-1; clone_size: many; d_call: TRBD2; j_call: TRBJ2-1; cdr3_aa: CSAEHGPGLENEQFF; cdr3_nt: TGCAGTGCAGAACACGGACCGGGACTAGAAAATGAGCAGTTCTTC
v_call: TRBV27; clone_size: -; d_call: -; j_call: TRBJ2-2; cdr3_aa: CASSSGEWTGELFF; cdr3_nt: TGTGCCAGCAGTTCCGGGGAATGGACCGGGGAGCTGTTTTTT
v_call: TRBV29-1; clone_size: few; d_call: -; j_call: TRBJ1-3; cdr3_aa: CSALPRERNTIYF; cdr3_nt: TGCAGCGCTCTCCCCCGAGAAAGAAACACCATATATTTT
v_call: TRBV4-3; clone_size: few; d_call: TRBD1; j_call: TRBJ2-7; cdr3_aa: CASSQVWTGSYEQYF; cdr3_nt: TGCGCCAGCAGCCAAGTCTGGACAGGATCCTACGAGCAGTACTTC
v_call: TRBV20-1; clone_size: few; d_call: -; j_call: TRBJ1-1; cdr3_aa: CSATWNTEAFF; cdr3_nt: TGCAGTGCTACCTGGAACACTGAAGCTTTCTTT
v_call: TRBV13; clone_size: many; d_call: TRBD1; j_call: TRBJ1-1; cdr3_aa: CASSTTGAPNTEAFF; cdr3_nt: TGTGCCAGCAGCACTACAGGGGCCCCGAACACTGAAGCTTTCTTT
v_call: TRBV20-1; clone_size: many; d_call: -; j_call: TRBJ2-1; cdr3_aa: CSARDRVAPNEQFF; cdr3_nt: TGCAGTGCTAGAGATAGGGTTGCCCCGAATGAGCAGTTCTTC
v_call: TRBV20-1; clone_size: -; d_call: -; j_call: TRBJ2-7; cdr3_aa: CSADERVHEQYF; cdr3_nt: TGCAGTGCCGACGAAAGGGTCCACGAGCAGTACTTC
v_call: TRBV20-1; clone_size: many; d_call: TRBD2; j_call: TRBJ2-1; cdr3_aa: CSARDGTSGSYNEQFF; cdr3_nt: TGCAGTGCTAGAGACGGGACTAGCGGGAGTTACAATGAGCAGTTCTTC
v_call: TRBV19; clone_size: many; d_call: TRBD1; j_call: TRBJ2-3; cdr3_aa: CASSTGQGLWRDSTDTQYF; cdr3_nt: TGTGCCAGTAGTACCGGACAGGGGCTGTGGCGGGACAGCACAGATACGCAGTATTTT
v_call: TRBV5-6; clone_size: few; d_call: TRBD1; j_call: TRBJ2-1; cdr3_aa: CASSSGDRPKDEQFF; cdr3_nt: TGTGCCAGCAGCTCGGGGGACAGGCCGAAAGATGAGCAGTTCTTC
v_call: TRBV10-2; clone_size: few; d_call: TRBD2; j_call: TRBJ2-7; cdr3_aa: CASRVGGSSYEQYF; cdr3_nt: TGCGCCAGCAGGGTCGGCGGGAGCTCCTACGAGCAGTACTTC
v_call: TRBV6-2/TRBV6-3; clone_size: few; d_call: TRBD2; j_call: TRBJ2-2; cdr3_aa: CASSQRAGLNTGELFF; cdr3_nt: TGTGCCAGCAGTCAGAGAGCGGGACTTAACACCGGGGAGCTGTTTTTT
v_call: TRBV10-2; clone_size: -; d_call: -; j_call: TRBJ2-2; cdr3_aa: CASSWAPSTGELFF; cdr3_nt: TGCGCCAGCAGTTGGGCCCCTAGCACCGGGGAGCTGTTTTTT
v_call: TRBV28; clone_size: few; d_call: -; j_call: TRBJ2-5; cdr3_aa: CASSSWLRQDQETQYF; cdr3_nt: TGTGCCAGCAGTTCTTGGTTGAGACAGGACCAAGAGACCCAGTACTTC
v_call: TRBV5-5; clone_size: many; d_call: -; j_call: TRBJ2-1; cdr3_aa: CASSSGGTEQFF; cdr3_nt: TGTGCCAGCAGCTCTGGGGGTACTGAGCAGTTCTTC
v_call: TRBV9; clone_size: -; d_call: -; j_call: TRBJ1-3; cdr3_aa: CASSSYRDRSGNTIYF; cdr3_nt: TGTGCCAGCAGCTCGTACAGGGACCGCTCTGGAAACACCATATATTTT
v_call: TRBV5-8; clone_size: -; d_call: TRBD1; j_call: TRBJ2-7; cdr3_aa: CASRTGTGPEVTYEQYF; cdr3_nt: TGTGCCAGCAGGACCGGGACAGGGCCCGAGGTAACCTACGAGCAGTACTTC
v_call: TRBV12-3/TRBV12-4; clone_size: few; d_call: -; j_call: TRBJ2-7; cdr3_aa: CASSFENYEQYF; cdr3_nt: TGTGCCAGCAGTTTTGAGAACTACGAGCAGTACTTC
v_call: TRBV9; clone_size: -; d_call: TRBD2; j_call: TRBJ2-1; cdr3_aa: CASSVAGTSGNNEQFF; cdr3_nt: TGTGCCAGCAGCGTTGCCGGGACTAGCGGAAACAATGAGCAGTTCTTC